The clone carrying this T cell receptor beta chain showed up just once. This sample is drawn from a study of cytomegalovirus exposure and HLA in healthy donors. The CDR3 runs 15 residues. Germline CDR1 and CDR2: SGHRS and YFSETQ. The V gene lost 0 bases and the J gene lost 2 bases, with 11 bases spanning the gap. PCR amplification relied on 60 Vbeta primers (plus 13 Jbeta primers). Measured with immunoSEQ multiplex PCR; TCRdb has only the in-frame clones, and not every one. The sample holds about 31,000 clones, 85% to 90% seen once. The TCR comes from a boy younger than 18 in good health and CMV-seronegative. The sample taken for sequencing was PBMCs. The chain is built from TRBV5-1 and TRBJ2-5, with TRBD1 as a possible D gene (7 bases). CDR3 sequence (DNA): TGCGCCAGCAGCTTGGTGGAGGGGGCACAAGAGACCCAGTACTTC. Translating it yields CASSLVEGAQETQYF.